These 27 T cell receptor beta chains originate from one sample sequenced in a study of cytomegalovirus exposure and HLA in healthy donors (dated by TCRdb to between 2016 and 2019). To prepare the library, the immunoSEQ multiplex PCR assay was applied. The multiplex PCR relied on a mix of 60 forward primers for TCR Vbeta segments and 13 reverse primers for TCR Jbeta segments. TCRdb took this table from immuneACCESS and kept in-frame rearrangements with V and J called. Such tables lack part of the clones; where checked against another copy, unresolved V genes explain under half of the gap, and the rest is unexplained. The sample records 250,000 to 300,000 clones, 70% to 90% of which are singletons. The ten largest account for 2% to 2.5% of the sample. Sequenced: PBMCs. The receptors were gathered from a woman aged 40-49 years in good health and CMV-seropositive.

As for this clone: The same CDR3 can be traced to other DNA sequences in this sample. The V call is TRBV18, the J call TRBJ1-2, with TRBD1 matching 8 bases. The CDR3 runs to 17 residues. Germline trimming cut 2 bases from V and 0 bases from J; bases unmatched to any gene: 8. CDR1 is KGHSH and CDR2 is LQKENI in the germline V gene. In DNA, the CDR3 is TGTGCCAGCTCACCATTTGGACAGGGAGCCACTAACTATGGCTACACCTTC. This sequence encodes CASSPFGQGATNYGYTF.

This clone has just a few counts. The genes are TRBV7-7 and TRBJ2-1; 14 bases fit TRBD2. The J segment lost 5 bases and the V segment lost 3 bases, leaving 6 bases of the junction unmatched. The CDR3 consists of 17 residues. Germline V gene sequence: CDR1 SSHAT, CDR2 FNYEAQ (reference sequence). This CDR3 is CASSLGLAGVGDNEQFF. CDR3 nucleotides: TGTGCCAGCAGCTTGGGACTAGCGGGAGTTGGCGACAATGAGCAGTTCTTC.

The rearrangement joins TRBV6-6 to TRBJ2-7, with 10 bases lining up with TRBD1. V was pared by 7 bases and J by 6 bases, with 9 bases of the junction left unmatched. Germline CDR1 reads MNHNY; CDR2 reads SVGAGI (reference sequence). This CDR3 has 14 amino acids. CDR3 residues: CASTSPGQGFEQYF. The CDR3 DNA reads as TGTGCCAGCACCTCACCGGGACAGGGGTTCGAGCAGTACTTC.

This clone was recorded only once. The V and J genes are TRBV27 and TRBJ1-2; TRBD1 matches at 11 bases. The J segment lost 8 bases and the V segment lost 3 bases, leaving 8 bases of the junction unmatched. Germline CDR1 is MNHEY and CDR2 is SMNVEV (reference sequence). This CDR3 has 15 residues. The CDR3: CASSFLGQGEKGYTF. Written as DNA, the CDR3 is TGTGCCAGCAGTTTCCTGGGACAGGGGGAAAAGGGCTACACCTTC.

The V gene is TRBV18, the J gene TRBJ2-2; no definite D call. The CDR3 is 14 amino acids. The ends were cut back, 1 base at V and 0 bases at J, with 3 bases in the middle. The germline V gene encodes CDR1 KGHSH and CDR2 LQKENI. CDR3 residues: CASSPRANTGELFF. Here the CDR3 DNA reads TGTGCCAGCTCACCACGAGCGAACACCGGGGAGCTGTTTTTT. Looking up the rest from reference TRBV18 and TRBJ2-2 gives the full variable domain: NAGVMQNPRHLVRRRGQEARLRCSPMKGHSHVYWYRQLPEEGLKFMVYLQKENIIDESGMPKERFSAEFPKEGPSILRIQQVVRGDSAAYFCASSPRANTGELFFGEGSRLTVL.

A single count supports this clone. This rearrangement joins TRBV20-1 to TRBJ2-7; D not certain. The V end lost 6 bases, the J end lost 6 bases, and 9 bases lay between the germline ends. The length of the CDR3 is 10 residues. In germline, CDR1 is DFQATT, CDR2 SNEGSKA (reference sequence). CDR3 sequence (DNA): TGCAGTGCGGGCGCCCGCGAGCAGTACTTC. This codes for CSAGAREQYF.

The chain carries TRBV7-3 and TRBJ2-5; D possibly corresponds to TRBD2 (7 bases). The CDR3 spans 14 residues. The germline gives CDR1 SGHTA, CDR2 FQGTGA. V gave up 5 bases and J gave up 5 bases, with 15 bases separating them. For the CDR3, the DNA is TGTGCCAGCAGCCCCAACCCGGGGGGCGAGACCCAGTACTTC. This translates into CASSPNPGGETQYF.

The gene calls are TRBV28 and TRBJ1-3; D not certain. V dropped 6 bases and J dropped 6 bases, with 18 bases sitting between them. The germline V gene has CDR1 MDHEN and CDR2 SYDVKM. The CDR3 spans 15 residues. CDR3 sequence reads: CASSSSVEFKNTIYF. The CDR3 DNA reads TGTGCCAGCAGCTCCTCCGTGGAGTTCAAAAACACCATATATTTT.

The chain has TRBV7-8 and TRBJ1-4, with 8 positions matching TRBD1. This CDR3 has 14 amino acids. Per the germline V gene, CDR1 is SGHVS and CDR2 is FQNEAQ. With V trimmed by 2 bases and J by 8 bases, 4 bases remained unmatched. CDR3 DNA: TGTGCCAGCAGCTTAAGCAGGGGGCAGGAAAAACTGTTTTTT. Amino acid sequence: CASSLSRGQEKLFF.

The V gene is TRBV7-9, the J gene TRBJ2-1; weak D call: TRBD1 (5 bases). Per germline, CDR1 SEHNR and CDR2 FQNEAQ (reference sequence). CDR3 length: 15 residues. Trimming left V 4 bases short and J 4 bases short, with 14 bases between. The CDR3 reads CASSSSPRQYNEQFF. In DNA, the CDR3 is TGTGCCAGCAGCTCCTCCCCCCGACAGTACAATGAGCAGTTCTTC. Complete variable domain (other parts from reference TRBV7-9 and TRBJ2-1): DTGVSQNPRHKITKRGQNVTFRCDPISEHNRLYWYRQTLGQGPEFLTYFQNEAQLEKSRLLSDRFSAERPKGSFSTLEIQRTEQGDSAMYLCASSSSPRQYNEQFFGPGTRLTVL.

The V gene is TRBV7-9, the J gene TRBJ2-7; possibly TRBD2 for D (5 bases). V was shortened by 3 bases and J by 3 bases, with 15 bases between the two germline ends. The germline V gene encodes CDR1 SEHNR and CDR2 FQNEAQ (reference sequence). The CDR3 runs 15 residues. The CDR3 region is CASSLMAGGIYEQYF. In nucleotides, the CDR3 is TGTGCCAGCAGCTTGATGGCGGGCGGAATCTACGAGCAGTACTTC.

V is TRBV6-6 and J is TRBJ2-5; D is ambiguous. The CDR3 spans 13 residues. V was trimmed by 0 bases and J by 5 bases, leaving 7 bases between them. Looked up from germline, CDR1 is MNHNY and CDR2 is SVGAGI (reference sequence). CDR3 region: CASSYSLRETQYF. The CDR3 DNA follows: TGTGCCAGCAGTTACTCTTTGAGGGAGACCCAGTACTTC.

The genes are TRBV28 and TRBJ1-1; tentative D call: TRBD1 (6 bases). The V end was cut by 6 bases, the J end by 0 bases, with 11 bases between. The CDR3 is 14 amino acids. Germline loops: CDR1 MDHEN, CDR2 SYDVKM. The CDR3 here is CASRQGTMNTEAFF. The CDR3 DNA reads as TGTGCCAGCAGACAGGGAACCATGAACACTGAAGCTTTCTTT. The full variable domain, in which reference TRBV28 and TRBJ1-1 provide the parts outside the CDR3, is DVKVTQSSRYLVKRTGEKVFLECVQDMDHENMFWYRQDPGLGLRLIYFSYDVKMKEKGDIPEGYSVSREKKERFSLILESASTNQTSMYLCASRQGTMNTEAFFGQGTRLTVV.

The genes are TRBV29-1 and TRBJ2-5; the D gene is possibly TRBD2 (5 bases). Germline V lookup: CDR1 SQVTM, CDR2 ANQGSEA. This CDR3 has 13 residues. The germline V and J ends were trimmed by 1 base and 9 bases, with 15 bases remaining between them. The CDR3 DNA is TGCAGCGTTGAAGGCGCCCCTAGGGAGCCCCAGTACTTC. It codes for CSVEGAPREPQYF.

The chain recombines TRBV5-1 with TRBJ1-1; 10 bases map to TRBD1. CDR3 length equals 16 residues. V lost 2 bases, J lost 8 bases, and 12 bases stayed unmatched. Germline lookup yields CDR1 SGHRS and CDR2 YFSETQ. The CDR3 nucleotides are TGCGCCAGCAGCTTTAATACGGGACAGGGGCCGAGCGAAGCTTTCTTT. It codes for CASSFNTGQGPSEAFF.

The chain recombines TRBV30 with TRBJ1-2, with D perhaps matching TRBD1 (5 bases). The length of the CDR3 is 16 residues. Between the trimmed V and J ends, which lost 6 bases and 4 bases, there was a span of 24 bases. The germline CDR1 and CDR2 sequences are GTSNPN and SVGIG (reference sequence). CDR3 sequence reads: CACLRRGSAAPYGYTF. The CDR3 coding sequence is TGTGCCTGCCTGCGGAGGGGCTCCGCAGCTCCCTATGGCTACACCTTC.

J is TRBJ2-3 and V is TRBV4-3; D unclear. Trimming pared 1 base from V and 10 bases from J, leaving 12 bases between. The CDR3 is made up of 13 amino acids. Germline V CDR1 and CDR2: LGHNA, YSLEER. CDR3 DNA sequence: TGCGCCAGCAGCCAAGGGGCAGAGAAGCCGCAGTATTTT. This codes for CASSQGAEKPQYF.

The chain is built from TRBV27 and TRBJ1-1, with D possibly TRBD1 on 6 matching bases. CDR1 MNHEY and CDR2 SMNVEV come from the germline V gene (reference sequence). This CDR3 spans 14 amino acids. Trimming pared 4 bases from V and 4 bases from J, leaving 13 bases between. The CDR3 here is CASSSQGSVTEAFF. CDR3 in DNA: TGTGCCAGCAGTTCCCAGGGGTCGGTCACTGAAGCTTTCTTT.

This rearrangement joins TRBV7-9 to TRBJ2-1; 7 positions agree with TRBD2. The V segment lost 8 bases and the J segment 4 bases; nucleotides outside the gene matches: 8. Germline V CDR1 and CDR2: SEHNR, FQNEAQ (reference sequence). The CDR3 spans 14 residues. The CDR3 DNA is TGTGCCAGCGGCGGACTAGGCGAGTACAATGAGCAGTTCTTC. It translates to CASGGLGEYNEQFF. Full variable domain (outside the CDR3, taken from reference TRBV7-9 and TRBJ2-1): DTGVSQNPRHKITKRGQNVTFRCDPISEHNRLYWYRQTLGQGPEFLTYFQNEAQLEKSRLLSDRFSAERPKGSFSTLEIQRTEQGDSAMYLCASGGLGEYNEQFFGPGTRLTVL.

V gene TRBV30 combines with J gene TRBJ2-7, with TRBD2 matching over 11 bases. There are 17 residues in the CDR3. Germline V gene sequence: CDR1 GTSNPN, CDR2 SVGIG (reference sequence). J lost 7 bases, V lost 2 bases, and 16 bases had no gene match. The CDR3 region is CAWSPGLAGGRGEEQYF. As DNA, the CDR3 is TGTGCCTGGAGTCCCGGGCTAGCGGGAGGTAGGGGTGAAGAGCAGTACTTC.

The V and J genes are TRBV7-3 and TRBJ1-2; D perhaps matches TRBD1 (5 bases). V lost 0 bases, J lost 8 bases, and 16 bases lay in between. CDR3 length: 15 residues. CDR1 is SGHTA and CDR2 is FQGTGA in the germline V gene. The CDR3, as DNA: TGTGCCAGCAGCTTAACGGGAGGGGTCATGGGCGGCTACACCTTC. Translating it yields CASSLTGGVMGGYTF.

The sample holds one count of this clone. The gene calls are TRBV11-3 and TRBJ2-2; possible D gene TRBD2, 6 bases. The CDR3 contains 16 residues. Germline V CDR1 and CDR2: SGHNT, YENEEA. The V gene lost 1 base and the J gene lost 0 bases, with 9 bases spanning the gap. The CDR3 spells CASSLGRDTNTGELFF. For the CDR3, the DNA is TGTGCCAGCAGCTTAGGGCGGGATACGAACACCGGGGAGCTGTTTTTT.

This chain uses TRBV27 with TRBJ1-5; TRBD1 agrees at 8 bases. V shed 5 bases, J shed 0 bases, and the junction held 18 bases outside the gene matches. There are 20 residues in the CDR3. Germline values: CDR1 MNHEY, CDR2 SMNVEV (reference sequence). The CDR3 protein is CASSPAMFRGPVNSNQPQHF. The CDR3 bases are TGTGCCAGCAGTCCCGCTATGTTCAGGGGGCCGGTTAATAGCAATCAGCCCCAGCATTTT.

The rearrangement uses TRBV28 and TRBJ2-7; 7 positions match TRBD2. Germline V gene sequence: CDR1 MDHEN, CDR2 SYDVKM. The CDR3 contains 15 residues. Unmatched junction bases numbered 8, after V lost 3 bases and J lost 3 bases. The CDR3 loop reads CASSLVSGIGYEQYF. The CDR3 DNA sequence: TGTGCCAGCAGTTTGGTCAGCGGGATAGGCTACGAGCAGTACTTC.

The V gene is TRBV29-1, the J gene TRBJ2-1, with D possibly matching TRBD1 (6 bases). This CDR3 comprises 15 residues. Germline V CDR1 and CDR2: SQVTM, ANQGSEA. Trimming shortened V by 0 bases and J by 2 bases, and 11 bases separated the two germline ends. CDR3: CSVEDTGKAYNEQFF. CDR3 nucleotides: TGCAGCGTTGAAGATACAGGGAAAGCCTACAATGAGCAGTTCTTC.

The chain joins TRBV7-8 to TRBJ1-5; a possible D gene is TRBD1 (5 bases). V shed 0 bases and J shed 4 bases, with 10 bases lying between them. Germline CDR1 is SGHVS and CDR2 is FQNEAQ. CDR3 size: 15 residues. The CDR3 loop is CASSLAVRANQPQHF. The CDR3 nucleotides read TGTGCCAGCAGCTTAGCCGTCAGGGCTAATCAGCCCCAGCATTTT.

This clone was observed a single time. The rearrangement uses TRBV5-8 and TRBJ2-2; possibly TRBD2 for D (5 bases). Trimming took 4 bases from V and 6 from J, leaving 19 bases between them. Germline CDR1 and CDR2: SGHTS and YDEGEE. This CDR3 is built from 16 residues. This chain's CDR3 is CASSRIRRTSSGELFF. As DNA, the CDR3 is TGTGCCAGCAGCCGGATACGGAGGACTTCCTCCGGGGAGCTGTTTTTT.